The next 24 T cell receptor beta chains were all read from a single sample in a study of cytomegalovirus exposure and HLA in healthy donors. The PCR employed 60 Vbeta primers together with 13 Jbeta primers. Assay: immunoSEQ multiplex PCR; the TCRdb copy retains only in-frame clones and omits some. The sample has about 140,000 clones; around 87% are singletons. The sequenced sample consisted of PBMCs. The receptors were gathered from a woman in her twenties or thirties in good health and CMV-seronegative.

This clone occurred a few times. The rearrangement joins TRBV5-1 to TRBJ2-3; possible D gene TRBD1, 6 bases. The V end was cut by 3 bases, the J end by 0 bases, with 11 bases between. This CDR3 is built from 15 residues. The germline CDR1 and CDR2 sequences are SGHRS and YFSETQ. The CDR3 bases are TGCGCCAGCAGCTCAGGCAGGGGCAGCACAGATACGCAGTATTTT. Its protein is CASSSGRGSTDTQYF.

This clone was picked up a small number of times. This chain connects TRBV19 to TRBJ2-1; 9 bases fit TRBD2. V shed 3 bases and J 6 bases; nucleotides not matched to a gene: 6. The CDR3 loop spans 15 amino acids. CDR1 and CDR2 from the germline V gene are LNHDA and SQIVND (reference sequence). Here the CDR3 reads CASSMAGGRTNEQFF. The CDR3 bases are TGTGCCAGTAGTATGGCGGGGGGGCGTACCAATGAGCAGTTCTTC. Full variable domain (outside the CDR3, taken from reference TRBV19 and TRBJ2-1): DGGITQSPKYLFRKEGQNVTLSCEQNLNHDAMYWYRQDPGQGLRLIYYSQIVNDFQKGDIAEGYSVSREKKESFPLTVTSAQKNPTAFYLCASSMAGGRTNEQFFGPGTRLTVL.

The CDR3 here is CASSIRTGYYGYTF. In nucleotides, the CDR3 is TGTGCCAGCAGTATCCGGACAGGATACTATGGCTACACCTTC. V usage is TRBV28 and J usage is TRBJ1-2, with 7 bases aligning to TRBD1. CDR3 size: 14 residues. Germline CDR1 reads MDHEN; CDR2 reads SYDVKM. V trimming: 5 bases; J trimming: 3 bases; junction bases outside the gene matches: 6.

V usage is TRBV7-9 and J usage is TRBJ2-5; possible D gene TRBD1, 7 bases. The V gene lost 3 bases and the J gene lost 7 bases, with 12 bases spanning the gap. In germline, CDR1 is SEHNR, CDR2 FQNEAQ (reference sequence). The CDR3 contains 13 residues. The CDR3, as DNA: TGTGCCAGCAGCTTCAGGGGGGATGGGACCCAGTACTTC. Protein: CASSFRGDGTQYF.

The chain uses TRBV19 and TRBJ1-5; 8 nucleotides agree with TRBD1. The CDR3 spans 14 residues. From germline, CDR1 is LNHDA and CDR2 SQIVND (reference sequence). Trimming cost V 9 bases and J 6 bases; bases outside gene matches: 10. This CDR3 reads CASDWQGAFQPQHF. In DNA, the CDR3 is TGTGCCAGCGACTGGCAGGGGGCTTTTCAGCCCCAGCATTTT.

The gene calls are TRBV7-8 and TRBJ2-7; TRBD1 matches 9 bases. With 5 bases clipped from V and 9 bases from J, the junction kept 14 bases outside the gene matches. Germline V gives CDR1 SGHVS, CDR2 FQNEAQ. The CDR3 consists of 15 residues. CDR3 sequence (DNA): TGTGCCAGCAGCCGCCTACAGGGGGCAACCCTTGGGCAGTACTTC. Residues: CASSRLQGATLGQYF.

The CDR3: CASSLSQAHNSPLHF. CDR3 DNA sequence: TGTGCCAGCAGCTTATCTCAGGCCCATAATTCACCCCTCCACTTT. This chain connects TRBV7-3 to TRBJ1-6; the D is unclear. The CDR3 is 15 amino acids. Per the germline V gene, CDR1 is SGHTA and CDR2 is FQGTGA. Trimming removed 2 bases at V and 5 bases at J, with 10 bases between. The full variable domain, rest sourced from reference TRBV7-3 and TRBJ1-6, is GAGVSQTPSNKVTEKGKYVELRCDPISGHTALYWYRQSLGQGPEFLIYFQGTGAADDSGLPNDRFFAVRPEGSVSTLKIQRTERGDSAVYLCASSLSQAHNSPLHFGNGTRLTVT.

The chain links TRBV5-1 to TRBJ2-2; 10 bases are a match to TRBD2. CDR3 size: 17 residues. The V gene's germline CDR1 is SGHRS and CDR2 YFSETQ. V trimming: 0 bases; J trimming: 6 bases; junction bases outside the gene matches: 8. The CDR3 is CASSLDPAGGPAGELFF. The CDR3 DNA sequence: TGCGCCAGCAGCTTGGACCCAGCGGGAGGGCCCGCCGGGGAGCTGTTTTTT. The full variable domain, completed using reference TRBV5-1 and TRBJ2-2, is KAGVTQTPRYLIKTRGQQVTLSCSPISGHRSVSWYQQTPGQGLQFLFEYFSETQRNKGNFPGRFSGRQFSNSRSEMNVSTLELGDSALYLCASSLDPAGGPAGELFFGEGSRLTVL.

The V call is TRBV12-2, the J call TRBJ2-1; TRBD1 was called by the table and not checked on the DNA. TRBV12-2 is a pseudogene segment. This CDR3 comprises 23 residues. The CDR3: CASRWAIIGIPCRPPSSYNEQFF. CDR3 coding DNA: TGTGCAAGTCGCTGGGCGATAATTGGCATTCCCTGCAGACCGCCATCTTCCTACAATGAGCAGTTCTTC.

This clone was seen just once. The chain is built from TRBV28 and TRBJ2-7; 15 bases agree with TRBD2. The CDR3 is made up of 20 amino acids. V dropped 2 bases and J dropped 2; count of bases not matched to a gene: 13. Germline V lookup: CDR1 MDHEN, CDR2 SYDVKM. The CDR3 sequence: CASSLPEWTSGRAQAYEQYF. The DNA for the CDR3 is TGTGCCAGCAGTTTACCAGAGTGGACTAGCGGGAGGGCCCAGGCCTACGAGCAGTACTTC.

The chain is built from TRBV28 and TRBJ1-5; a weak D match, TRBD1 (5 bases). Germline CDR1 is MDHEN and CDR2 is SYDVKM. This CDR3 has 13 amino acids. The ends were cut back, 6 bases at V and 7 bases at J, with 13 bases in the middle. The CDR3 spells CASRGGSWQPQHF. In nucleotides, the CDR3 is TGTGCCAGCAGGGGGGGAAGCTGGCAGCCCCAGCATTTT.

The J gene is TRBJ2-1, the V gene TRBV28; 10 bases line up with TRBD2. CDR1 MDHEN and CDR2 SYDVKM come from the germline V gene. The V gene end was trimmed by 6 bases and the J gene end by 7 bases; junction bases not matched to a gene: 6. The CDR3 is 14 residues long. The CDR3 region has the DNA TGTGCCAGCAGCACTAGCGGGAAATTTAATGAGCAGTTCTTC. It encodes CASSTSGKFNEQFF.

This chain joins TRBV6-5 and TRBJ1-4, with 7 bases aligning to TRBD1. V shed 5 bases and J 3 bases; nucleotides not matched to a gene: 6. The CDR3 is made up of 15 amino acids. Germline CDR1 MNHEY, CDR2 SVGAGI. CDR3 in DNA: TGTGCCAGCAGTATCTCCGGGACAGCTAATGAAAAACTGTTTTTT. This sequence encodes CASSISGTANEKLFF.

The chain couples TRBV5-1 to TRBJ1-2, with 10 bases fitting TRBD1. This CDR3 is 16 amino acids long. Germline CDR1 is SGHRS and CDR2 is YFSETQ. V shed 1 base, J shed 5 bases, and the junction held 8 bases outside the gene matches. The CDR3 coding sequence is TGCGCCAGCAGCTTGCGGACAGGGGGTTCCGGGTATGGCTACACCTTC. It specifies CASSLRTGGSGYGYTF.

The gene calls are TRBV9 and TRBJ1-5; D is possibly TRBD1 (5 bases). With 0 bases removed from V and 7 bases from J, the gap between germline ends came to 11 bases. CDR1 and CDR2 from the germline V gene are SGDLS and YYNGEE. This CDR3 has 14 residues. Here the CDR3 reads CASSVGGGEQPQHF. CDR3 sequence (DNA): TGTGCCAGCAGCGTAGGTGGGGGGGAACAGCCCCAGCATTTT.

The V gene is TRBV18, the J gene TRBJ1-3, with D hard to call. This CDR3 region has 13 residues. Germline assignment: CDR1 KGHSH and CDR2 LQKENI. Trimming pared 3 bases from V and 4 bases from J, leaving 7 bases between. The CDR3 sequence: CASSPSEGNTIYF. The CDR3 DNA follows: TGTGCCAGCTCACCTTCTGAGGGAAACACCATATATTTT.

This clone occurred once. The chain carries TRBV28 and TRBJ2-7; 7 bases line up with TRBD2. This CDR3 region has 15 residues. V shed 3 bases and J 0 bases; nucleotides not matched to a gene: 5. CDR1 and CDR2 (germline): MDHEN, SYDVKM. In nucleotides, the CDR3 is TGTGCCAGCAGTTTCCTGCGCGGGAGCTCCTACGAGCAGTACTTC. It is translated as CASSFLRGSSYEQYF.

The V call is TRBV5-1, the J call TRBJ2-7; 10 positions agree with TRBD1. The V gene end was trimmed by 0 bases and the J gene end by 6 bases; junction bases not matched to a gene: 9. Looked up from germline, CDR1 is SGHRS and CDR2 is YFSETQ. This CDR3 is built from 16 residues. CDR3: CASSLVIGTGDSEQYF. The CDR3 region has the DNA TGCGCCAGCAGCTTGGTTATCGGGACAGGGGACTCCGAGCAGTACTTC.

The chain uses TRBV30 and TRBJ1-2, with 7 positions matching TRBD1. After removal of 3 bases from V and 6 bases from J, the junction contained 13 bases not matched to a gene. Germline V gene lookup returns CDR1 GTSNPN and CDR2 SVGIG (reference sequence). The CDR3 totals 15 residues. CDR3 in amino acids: CAWRHTTGSSDGYTF. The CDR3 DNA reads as TGTGCCTGGAGGCACACGACAGGGAGTTCTGATGGCTACACCTTC. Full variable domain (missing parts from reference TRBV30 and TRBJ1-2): SQTIHQWPATLVQPVGSPLSLECTVEGTSNPNLYWYRQAAGRGLQLLFYSVGIGQISSEVPQNLSASRPQDRQFILSSKKLLLSDSGFYLCAWRHTTGSSDGYTFGSGTRLTVV.

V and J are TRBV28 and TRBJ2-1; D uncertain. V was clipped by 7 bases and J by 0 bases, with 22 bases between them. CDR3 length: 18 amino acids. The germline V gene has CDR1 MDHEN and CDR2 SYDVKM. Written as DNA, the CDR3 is TGTGCCAGCACTTCCTCAACCCAGTCGCTTTACTCCTACAATGAGCAGTTCTTC. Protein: CASTSSTQSLYSYNEQFF.

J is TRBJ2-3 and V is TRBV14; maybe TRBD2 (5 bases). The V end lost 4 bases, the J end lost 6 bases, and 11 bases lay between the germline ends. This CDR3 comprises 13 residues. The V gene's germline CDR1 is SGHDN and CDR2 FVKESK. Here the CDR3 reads CASSLLGDDTQYF. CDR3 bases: TGTGCCAGCAGCCTACTCGGGGATGATACGCAGTATTTT.

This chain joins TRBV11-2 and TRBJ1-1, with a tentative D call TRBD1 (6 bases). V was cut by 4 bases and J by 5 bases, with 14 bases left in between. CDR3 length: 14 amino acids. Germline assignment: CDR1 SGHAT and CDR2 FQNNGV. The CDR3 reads CASSSRTENTEAFF. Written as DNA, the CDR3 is TGTGCCAGCAGCTCCCGGACAGAGAATACTGAAGCTTTCTTT.

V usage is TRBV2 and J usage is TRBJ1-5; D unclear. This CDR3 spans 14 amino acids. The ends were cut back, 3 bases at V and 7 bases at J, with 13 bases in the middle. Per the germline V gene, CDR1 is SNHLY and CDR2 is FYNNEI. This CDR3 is CASSDSPGGQPQHF. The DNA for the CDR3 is TGTGCCAGCAGTGACTCGCCCGGCGGCCAGCCCCAGCATTTT.

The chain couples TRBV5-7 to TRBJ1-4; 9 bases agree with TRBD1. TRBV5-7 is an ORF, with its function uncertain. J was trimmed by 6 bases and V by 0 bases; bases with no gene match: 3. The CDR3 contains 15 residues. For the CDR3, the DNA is TGTGCCAGCAGCTTGGATCGACAGGGGGATGAAAAACTGTTTTTT. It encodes CASSLDRQGDEKLFF.